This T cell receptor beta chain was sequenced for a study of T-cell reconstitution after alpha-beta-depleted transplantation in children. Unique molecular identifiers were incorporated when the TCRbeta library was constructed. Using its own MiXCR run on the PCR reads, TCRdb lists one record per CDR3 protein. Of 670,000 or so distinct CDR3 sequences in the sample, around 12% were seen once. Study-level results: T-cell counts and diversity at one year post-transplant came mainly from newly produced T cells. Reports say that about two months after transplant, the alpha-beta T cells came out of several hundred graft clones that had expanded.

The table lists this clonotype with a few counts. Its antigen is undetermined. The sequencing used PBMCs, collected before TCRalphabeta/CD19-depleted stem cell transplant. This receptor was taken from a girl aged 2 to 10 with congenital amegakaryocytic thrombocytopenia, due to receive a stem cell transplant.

The CDR3 nucleotides read TGCAGTGCTAAACTAGCGGGAGGGGTAGATACGCAGTATTTT. Translated: CSAKLAGGVDTQYF. This sequence joins TRBV20-1 and TRBJ2-3, with TRBD2 identical over 13 bases. Per germline, CDR1 DFQATT and CDR2 SNEGSKA (reference sequence). V was clipped by 4 bases and J by 5 bases; unmatched bases: 3. This CDR3 spans 14 amino acids.